This TCR beta chain was obtained from a study of shared clonotypes between healthy human individuals. Study-wide points: Naive subsets tended to show greater estimated richness than memory subsets. Non-shared clonotypes displayed generation probabilities falling below those of clonotypes present in all four donors.

Naive CD8 cells comprised CD45RO-negative, CCR7-positively selected cells, excluding terminally differentiated effector memory CD45RA+ cells. Germline values: CDR1 MDHEN, CDR2 SYDVKM. V was cut by 3 bases and J by 9 bases, with 15 bases left in between. The length of the CDR3 is 15 residues. The data were produced by immunoSEQ multiplex PCR, yet TCRdb's version contains in-frame clones alone and is incomplete. The data hold approximately 2,200,000 clones, with roughly 91% observed a single time. On this clone: Its cognate antigen is unknown.

Sequencing was done on a sample of naive CD8+ T cells from PBMCs. The TCR was taken from a man between 18 and 35 years old in good health. Some clones in this sample may be carry-over from other donors' samples. This rearrangement joins TRBV28 to TRBJ2-6; D not certain. CDR3 coding DNA: TGTGCCAGCAGTTTGAGGCAGGCGCGGTACAACGTCCTGACTTTC. Its protein is CASSLRQARYNVLTF.